These 21 T cell receptor beta chains share one sample of origin, sequenced in a study of CD8 T cells in Susac syndrome. An amount of RNA that ranged from roughly 0.45 to 1 ug was reverse transcribed with random hexamers. From the immunoSEQ multiplex PCR reads, TCRdb called clonotypes with MiXCR, one entry per CDR3 protein. The sample yields some 450,000 distinct CDR3 sequences, approximately 85% seen once. The sample consisted of CD8+ T cells from PBMCs. The receptors derive from a human donor with multiple sclerosis.

V and J are TRBV20-1 and TRBJ1-1; 8 bases are a match to TRBD1. Germline V gives CDR1 DFQATT, CDR2 SNEGSKA (reference sequence). With V trimmed by 2 bases and J by 5 bases, 7 bases remained unmatched. The CDR3 loop spans 14 amino acids. In DNA form, the CDR3 reads TGCAGTGCTAGAATGACAGGGGAATGGACTGAAGCTTTCTTT. Residues: CSARMTGEWTEAFF.

The J gene is TRBJ2-2, the V gene TRBV2; TRBD1 agrees at 9 bases. V dropped 5 bases and J dropped 3; count of bases not matched to a gene: 4. Per the germline V gene, CDR1 is SNHLY and CDR2 is FYNNEI. The CDR3 runs 15 residues. The CDR3 reads CASSKGQGDTGELFF. The CDR3 DNA reads TGTGCCAGCAGTAAGGGACAGGGCGACACCGGGGAGCTGTTTTTT.

The CDR3 reads CASSPRTSGFSYEQYF. In nucleotides, the CDR3 is TGTGCCAGCAGCCCTCGGACTAGCGGGTTCTCCTACGAGCAGTACTTC. The V call is TRBV7-9, the J call TRBJ2-7, with 11 positions matching TRBD2. Trimming took 5 bases from V and 0 from J; bases not matched to a gene: 6. Looked up from germline, CDR1 is SEHNR and CDR2 is FQNEAQ (reference sequence). The CDR3 is made up of 16 amino acids. Drawing the rest from reference TRBV7-9 and TRBJ2-7, the complete variable domain is DTGVSQNPRHKITKRGQNVTFRCDPISEHNRLYWYRQTLGQGPEFLTYFQNEAQLEKSRLLSDRFSAERPKGSFSTLEIQRTEQGDSAMYLCASSPRTSGFSYEQYFGPGTRLTVT.

The sample holds a few counts of this clonotype. The rearrangement uses TRBV6-5 and TRBJ2-7; D unresolved. Trimming removed 2 bases from V and 3 bases from J, with 8 bases in between. The CDR3 sequence is 13 residues long. Germline lookup yields CDR1 MNHEY and CDR2 SVGAGI. The CDR3 loop is CASSYGWSYEQYF. The CDR3 region has the DNA TGTGCCAGCAGTTACGGGTGGAGCTACGAGCAGTACTTC.

Notes on this clonotype: The junction departs from germline at one end; a sequencing error may be responsible. This chain uses TRBV28 with TRBJ2-5; D is tentatively TRBD1 or TRBD2 (5 bases each). Germline V gene lookup returns CDR1 MDHEN and CDR2 SYDVKM. The CDR3 extends over 15 amino acids. The CDR3 spells CASSPRGRNQETQHF. CDR3 nucleotide sequence: TGTGCCAGCAGTCCCCGGGGACGGAACCAAGAGACCCAGCACTTC.

The gene calls are TRBV12-3 or TRBV12-4 and TRBJ2-1; D gene uncertain. The V gene lost 5 bases and the J gene lost 2 bases, with 7 bases spanning the gap. This CDR3 has 13 amino acids. The CDR3 reads CASSPEAYNEQFF. The DNA for the CDR3 is TGTGCCAGCAGTCCCGAGGCCTACAATGAGCAGTTCTTC.

The V gene is TRBV6-5, the J gene TRBJ2-3, with a weak D call TRBD1 (7 bases). The CDR3 covers 14 residues. The germline CDR1 and CDR2 sequences are MNHEY and SVGAGI. Trimming removed 6 bases from V and 4 bases from J, with 14 bases in between. The chain's CDR3 is CASSPSRGADTQYF. CDR3 coding DNA: TGTGCCAGCAGCCCCTCCAGGGGGGCAGATACGCAGTATTTT.

The gene calls are TRBV24-1 and TRBJ2-7; D may be TRBD1 (5 bases). The CDR3 is 11 amino acids. The germline V gene has CDR1 KGHDR and CDR2 SFDVKD. Trimming left V 0 bases short and J 13 bases short, with 9 bases between. The CDR3 DNA sequence: TGTGCCACCAGTGATTTGGACAGACTTTACTTC. This translates into CATSDLDRLYF.

The rearrangement joins TRBV30 to TRBJ2-7, with D possibly matching TRBD1 (5 bases). CDR3 length: 13 residues. Germline CDR1 and CDR2: GTSNPN and SVGIG (reference sequence). The V and J ends lost 7 bases and 3 bases respectively, with 16 bases between them. DNA for the CDR3: TGTGCCTACCGGCAGCAGGGCGACTACGAGCAGTACTTC. Residues: CAYRQQGDYEQYF. Full variable domain (missing parts from reference TRBV30 and TRBJ2-7): SQTIHQWPATLVQPVGSPLSLECTVEGTSNPNLYWYRQAAGRGLQLLFYSVGIGQISSEVPQNLSASRPQDRQFILSSKKLLLSDSGFYLCAYRQQGDYEQYFGPGTRLTVT.

The CDR3 region is CSVEGGYTGELFF. The DNA for the CDR3 is TGCAGCGTCGAGGGGGGGTACACCGGGGAGCTGTTTTTT. The gene calls are TRBV29-1 and TRBJ2-2; D perhaps matches TRBD2 (7 bases). The germline V gene has CDR1 SQVTM and CDR2 ANQGSEA. This CDR3 has 13 amino acids. The V gene lost 6 bases and the J gene lost 3 bases, with 11 bases spanning the gap.

DNA of the CDR3: TGTGCCAGCAGTGGACCTTTATACCGGGCTAGCGGAAGCACAGATACGCAGTATTTT. It translates to CASSGPLYRASGSTDTQYF. This chain joins TRBV12-3 or TRBV12-4 and TRBJ2-3; 7 bases align to TRBD2. This CDR3 has 19 amino acids. Losses at the gene ends were 5 bases for V and 0 bases for J; bases not matched to a gene: 17.

The rearrangement uses TRBV6-5 and TRBJ1-1, with D possibly TRBD1 on 6 matching bases. The CDR3 covers 11 residues. Germline CDR1 MNHEY, CDR2 SVGAGI. Trimming removed 11 bases at V and 1 base at J, with 8 bases between. CDR3 protein: CAAQGNTEAFF. The CDR3 region has the DNA TGTGCCGCACAGGGGAACACTGAAGCTTTCTTT.

The V gene is TRBV7-9, the J gene TRBJ1-2; TRBD1 might be the D (5 bases). The V and J ends lost 5 bases and 7 bases respectively, with 23 bases between them. Germline lookup yields CDR1 SEHNR and CDR2 FQNEAQ (reference sequence). The CDR3 is 16 residues long. Written as DNA, the CDR3 is TGTGCCAGCAGCCTATCGACAGCCGAATGGGCAGGTGGCTACACCTTC. Translating it yields CASSLSTAEWAGGYTF.

The chain combines TRBV7-9 with TRBJ2-3; D unresolved. Trimming shortened V by 1 base and J by 5 bases, and 7 bases separated the two germline ends. CDR3 length: 13 amino acids. CDR1 and CDR2 (germline): SEHNR, FQNEAQ (reference sequence). The CDR3 loop is CASSLEAEDTQYF. For the CDR3, the DNA is TGTGCCAGCAGCTTAGAGGCTGAAGATACGCAGTATTTT. The full variable domain, its missing parts supplied by reference TRBV7-9 and TRBJ2-3, is DTGVSQNPRHKITKRGQNVTFRCDPISEHNRLYWYRQTLGQGPEFLTYFQNEAQLEKSRLLSDRFSAERPKGSFSTLEIQRTEQGDSAMYLCASSLEAEDTQYFGPGTRLTVL.

V is TRBV30 and J is TRBJ2-3, with 10 positions matching TRBD2. The CDR3 runs 18 residues. Germline CDR1 reads GTSNPN; CDR2 reads SVGIG (reference sequence). Unmatched junction bases numbered 10, after V lost 1 base and J lost 0 bases. Here the CDR3 DNA reads TGTGCCTGGAGTGAGCAGGTCCCGACTAGCGGGAGCACAGATACGCAGTATTTT. Protein: CAWSEQVPTSGSTDTQYF.

Remarks on this clonotype: Germline and junction disagree at one end, which may indicate a read error. The chain employs TRBV2 and TRBJ2-6; tentative D call: TRBD2 (6 bases). Looked up from germline, CDR1 is SNHLY and CDR2 is FYNNEI. The CDR3 is made up of 18 amino acids. The CDR3 region is CASSEGGAPTSGANVLTF. The CDR3 DNA follows: TGTGCCAGCAGCGAAGGCGGGGCGCCCACCTCTGGGGCCAACGTCCTGACTTTC.

This clonotype is a singleton in its sample. The gene calls are TRBV7-6 and TRBJ1-1; no definite D call. Germline V gene lookup returns CDR1 SGHVS and CDR2 FNYEAQ. The V end lost 5 bases, the J end lost 1 base, and 11 bases lay between the germline ends. This CDR3 region has 14 residues. CDR3 protein: CASSPLDRNTEAFF. CDR3 in DNA: TGTGCCAGCAGCCCACTAGACCGGAACACTGAAGCTTTCTTT.

V usage is TRBV21-1 and J usage is TRBJ2-1; the DNA was not compared with TRBD2, the D call given in the table. TRBV21-1 is recorded as a pseudogene. The CDR3 covers 18 residues. For the CDR3, the DNA is TGTGCCAGCAGCAAAGATACCCCACTAGCGGCCACATACAATGAGCAGTTCTTC. Protein product: CASSKDTPLAATYNEQFF.

The chain has TRBV27 and TRBJ2-1; 8 positions match TRBD2. Germline assignment: CDR1 MNHEY and CDR2 SMNVEV (reference sequence). Germline trimming cut 3 bases from V and 9 bases from J; bases unmatched to any gene: 13. The CDR3 has 16 residues. The chain's CDR3 is CASSFSSGRFVSEQFF. The CDR3, as DNA: TGTGCCAGCAGTTTCTCTAGCGGGCGCTTCGTGAGTGAGCAGTTCTTC.

The chain combines TRBV3-1 with TRBJ2-1, with 13 nucleotides matching TRBD2. V lost 0 bases to trimming and J lost 8 bases; unmatched junction nucleotides: 4. The CDR3 consists of 16 residues. The germline CDR1 and CDR2 sequences are LGHDT and YNNKEL (reference sequence). The CDR3 protein is CASSQDLGLAGDEQFF. CDR3 coding DNA: TGTGCCAGCAGCCAAGATCTCGGACTAGCGGGAGATGAGCAGTTCTTC.

The chain employs TRBV5-1 and TRBJ1-1, with no clear D. Germline lookup yields CDR1 SGHRS and CDR2 YFSETQ. V lost 4 bases to trimming and J lost 7 bases, with 14 bases between them. The CDR3 has 13 amino acids. The CDR3 loop reads CASSGDLVGEAFF. DNA of the CDR3: TGCGCCAGCAGCGGGGATCTCGTGGGTGAAGCTTTCTTT.